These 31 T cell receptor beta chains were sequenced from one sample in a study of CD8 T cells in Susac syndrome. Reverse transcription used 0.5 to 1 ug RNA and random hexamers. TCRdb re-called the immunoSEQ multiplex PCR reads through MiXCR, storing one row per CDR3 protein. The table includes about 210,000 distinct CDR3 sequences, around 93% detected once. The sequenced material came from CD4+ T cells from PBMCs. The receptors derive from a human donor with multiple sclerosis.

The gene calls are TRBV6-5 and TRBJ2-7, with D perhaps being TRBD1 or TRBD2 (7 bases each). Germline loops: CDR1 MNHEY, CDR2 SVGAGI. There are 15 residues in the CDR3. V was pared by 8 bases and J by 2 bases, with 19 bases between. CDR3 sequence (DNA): TGTGCCAGCGTCCGACTAGCAGGGGGGCCCTACGAGCAGTACGTC. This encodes CASVRLAGGPYEQYV.

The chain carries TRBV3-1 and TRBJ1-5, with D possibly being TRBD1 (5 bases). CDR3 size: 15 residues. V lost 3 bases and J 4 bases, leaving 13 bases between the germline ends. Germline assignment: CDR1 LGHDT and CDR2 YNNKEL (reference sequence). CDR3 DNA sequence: TGTGCCAGCAGCCAGACCCCCGGGGGAAATCAGCCCCAGCATTTT. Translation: CASSQTPGGNQPQHF.

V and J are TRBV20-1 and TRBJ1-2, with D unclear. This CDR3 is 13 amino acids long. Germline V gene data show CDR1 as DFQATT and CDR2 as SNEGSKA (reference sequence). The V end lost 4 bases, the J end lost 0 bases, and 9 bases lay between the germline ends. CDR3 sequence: CSATVSTNYGYTF. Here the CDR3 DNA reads TGCAGTGCTACGGTCAGTACTAACTATGGCTACACCTTC.

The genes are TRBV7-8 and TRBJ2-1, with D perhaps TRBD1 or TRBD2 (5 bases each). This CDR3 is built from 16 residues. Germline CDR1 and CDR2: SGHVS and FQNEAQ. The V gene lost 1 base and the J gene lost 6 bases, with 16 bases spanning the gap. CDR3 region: CASSLVTSRGGNEQFF. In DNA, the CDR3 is TGTGCCAGCAGCTTAGTGACCTCGAGGGGTGGCAATGAGCAGTTCTTC.

The DNA of the CDR3 is TGTGCCAGCAGTCATAACAGGGGGGACTATGGCTACACCTTC. This gives the protein CASSHNRGDYGYTF. This rearrangement joins TRBV7-8 to TRBJ1-2; TRBD1 agrees at 8 bases. The CDR3 is made up of 14 amino acids. V lost 6 bases and J lost 3; bases outside the gene matches: 6. The V gene's germline CDR1 is SGHVS and CDR2 FQNEAQ.

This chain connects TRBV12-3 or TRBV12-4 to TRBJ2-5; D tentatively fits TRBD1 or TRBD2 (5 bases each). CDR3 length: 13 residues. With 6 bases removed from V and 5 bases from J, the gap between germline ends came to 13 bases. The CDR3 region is CASSRDLGETQYF. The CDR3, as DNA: TGTGCCAGCAGCCGGGACCTCGGGGAGACCCAGTACTTC.

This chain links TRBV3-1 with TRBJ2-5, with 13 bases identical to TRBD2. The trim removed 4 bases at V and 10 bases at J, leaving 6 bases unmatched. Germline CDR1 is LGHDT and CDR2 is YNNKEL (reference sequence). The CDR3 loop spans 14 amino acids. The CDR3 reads CASSPGTSGVFQYF. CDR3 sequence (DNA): TGTGCCAGCAGCCCTGGGACTAGCGGGGTCTTCCAGTACTTC.

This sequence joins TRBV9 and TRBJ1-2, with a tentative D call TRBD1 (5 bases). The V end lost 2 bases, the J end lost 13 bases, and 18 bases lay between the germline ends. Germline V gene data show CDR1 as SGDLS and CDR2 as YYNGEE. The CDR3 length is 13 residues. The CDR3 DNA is TGTGCCAGCAGCGTCCTAGGGGTGGGTCACGCCACCTTC. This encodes CASSVLGVGHATF.

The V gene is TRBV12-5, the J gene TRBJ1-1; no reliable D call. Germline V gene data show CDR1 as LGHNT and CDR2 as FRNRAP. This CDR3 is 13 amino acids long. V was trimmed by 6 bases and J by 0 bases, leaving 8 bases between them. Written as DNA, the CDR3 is TGTGCTAGTGGGTGGGAAATGAACACTGAAGCTTTCTTT. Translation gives CASGWEMNTEAFF.

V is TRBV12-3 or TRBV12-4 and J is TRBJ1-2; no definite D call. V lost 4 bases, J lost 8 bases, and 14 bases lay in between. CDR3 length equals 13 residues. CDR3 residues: CASSSVESGGYTF. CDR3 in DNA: TGTGCCAGCAGTTCGGTGGAGTCAGGCGGCTACACCTTC.

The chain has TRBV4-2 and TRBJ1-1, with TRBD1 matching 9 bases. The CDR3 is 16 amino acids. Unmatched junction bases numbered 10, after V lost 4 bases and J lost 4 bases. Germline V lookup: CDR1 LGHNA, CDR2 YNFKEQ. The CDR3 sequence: CASSRDRAKVGTEAFF. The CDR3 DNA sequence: TGTGCCAGCAGCCGGGACAGGGCAAAGGTCGGCACTGAAGCTTTCTTT.

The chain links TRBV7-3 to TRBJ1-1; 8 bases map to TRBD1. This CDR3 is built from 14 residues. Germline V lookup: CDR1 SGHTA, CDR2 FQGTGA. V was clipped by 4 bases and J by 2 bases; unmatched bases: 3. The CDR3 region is CASSSDRGNTEAFF. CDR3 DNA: TGTGCCAGCAGCTCTGACAGGGGAAACACTGAAGCTTTCTTT.

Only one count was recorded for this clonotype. The CDR3 loop reads CASSKRTSGGNTDTQYF. DNA of the CDR3: TGTGCCAGCAGCAAAAGGACTAGCGGGGGGAACACAGATACGCAGTATTTT. The chain joins TRBV5-4 to TRBJ2-3, with 14 bases fitting TRBD2. Per the germline V gene, CDR1 is SGHNT and CDR2 is YYREEE (reference sequence). V lost 4 bases, J lost 2 bases, and 6 bases stayed unmatched. The length of the CDR3 is 17 residues.

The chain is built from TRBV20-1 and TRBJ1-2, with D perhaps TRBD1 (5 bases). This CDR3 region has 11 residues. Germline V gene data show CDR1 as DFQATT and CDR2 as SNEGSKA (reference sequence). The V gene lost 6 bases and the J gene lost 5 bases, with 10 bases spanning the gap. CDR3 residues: CSAMGPYGYTF. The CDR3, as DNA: TGCAGTGCCATGGGACCTTATGGCTACACCTTC.

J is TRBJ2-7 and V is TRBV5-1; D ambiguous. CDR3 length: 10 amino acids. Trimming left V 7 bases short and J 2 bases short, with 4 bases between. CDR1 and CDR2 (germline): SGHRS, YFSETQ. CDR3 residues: CASLAYEQYV. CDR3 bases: TGCGCCAGCTTGGCCTACGAGCAGTACGTC.

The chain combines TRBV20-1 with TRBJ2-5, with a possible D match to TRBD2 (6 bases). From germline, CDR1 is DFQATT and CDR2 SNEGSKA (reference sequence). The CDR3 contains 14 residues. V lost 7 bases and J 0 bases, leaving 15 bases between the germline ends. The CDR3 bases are TGCAGTGTTTGCCGGGACTGGTACCAAGAGACCCAGTACTTC. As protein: CSVCRDWYQETQYF.

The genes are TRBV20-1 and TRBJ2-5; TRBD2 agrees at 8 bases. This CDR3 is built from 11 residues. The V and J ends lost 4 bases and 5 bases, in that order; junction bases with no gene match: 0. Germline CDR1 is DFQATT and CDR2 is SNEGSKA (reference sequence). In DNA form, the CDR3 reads TGCAGTGCTACGGGGGGGGAGACCCAGTACTTC. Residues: CSATGGETQYF.

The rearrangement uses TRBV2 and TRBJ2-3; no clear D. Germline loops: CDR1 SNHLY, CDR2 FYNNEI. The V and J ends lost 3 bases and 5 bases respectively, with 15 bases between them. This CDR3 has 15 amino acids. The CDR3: CASSDTDAKRDTQYF. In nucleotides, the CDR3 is TGTGCCAGCAGTGACACTGATGCTAAGCGAGATACGCAGTATTTT.

The CDR3 coding sequence is TGTGCCTGGAACCATCTCGGACTCAGCACAGATACGCAGTATTTT. The encoded protein is CAWNHLGLSTDTQYF. The chain is built from TRBV30 and TRBJ2-3; D is possibly TRBD2 (5 bases). The CDR3 has 15 amino acids. Deletions cut 4 bases from V and 0 bases from J, with 14 bases between. The germline V gene encodes CDR1 GTSNPN and CDR2 SVGIG (reference sequence).

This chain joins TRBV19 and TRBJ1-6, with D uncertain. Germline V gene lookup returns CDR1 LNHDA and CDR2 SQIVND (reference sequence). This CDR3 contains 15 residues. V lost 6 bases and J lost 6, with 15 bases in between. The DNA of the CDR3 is TGTGCCAGTAGCGTTAAGACGGATTCTAATTCACCCCTCCACTTT. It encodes CASSVKTDSNSPLHF.

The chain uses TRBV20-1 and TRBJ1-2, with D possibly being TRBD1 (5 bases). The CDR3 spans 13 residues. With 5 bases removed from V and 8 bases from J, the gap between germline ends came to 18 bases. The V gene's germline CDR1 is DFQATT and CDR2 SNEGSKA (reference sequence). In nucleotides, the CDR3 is TGCAGTGCTGGAATGGGACGGGCCAACGGCTACACCTTC. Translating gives CSAGMGRANGYTF.

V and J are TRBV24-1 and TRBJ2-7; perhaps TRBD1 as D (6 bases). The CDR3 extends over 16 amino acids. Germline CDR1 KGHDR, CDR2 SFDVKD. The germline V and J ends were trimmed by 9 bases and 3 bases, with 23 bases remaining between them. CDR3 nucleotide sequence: TGTGCCACCCCCGTCGGGACATCTACGGTTCTCTACGAGCAGTACTTC. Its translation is CATPVGTSTVLYEQYF.

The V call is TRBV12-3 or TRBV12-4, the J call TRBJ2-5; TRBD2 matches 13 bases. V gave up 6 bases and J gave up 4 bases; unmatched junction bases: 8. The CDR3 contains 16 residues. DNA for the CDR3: TGTGCCAGCAGCAAAGGGACTAGCGGGGTTGGAGAGACCCAGTACTTC. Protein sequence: CASSKGTSGVGETQYF.

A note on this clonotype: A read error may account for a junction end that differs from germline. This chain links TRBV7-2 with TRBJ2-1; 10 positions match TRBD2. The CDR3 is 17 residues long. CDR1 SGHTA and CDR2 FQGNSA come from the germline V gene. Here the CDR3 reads CASSLEASGGTYNEQFF. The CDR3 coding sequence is TGCGCCAGCAGCTTAGAGGCTAGCGGGGGTACCTACAATGAGCAGTTCTTC. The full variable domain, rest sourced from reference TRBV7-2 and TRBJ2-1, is GAGVSQSPSNKVTEKGKDVELRCDPISGHTALYWYRQSLGQGLEFLIYFQGNSAPDKSGLPSDRFSAERTGGSVSTLTIQRTQQEDSAVYLCASSLEASGGTYNEQFFGPGTRLTVL.

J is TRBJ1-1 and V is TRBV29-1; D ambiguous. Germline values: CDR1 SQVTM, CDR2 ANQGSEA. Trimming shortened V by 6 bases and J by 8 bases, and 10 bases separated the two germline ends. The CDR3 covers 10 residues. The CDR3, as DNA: TGCAGCGTCGCTTTGGGGGAAGCTTTCTTT. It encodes CSVALGEAFF.

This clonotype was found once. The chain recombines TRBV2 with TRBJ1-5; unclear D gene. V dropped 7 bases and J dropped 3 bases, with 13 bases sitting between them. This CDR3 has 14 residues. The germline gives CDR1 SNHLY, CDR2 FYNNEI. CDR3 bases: TGTGCCAGCACCCGACCGGGAAACAATCAGCCCCAGCATTTT. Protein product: CASTRPGNNQPQHF.

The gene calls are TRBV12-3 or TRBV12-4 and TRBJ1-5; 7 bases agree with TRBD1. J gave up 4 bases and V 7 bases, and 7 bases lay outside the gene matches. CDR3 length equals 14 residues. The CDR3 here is CASIRTGSNQPQHF. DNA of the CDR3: TGTGCCAGCATTCGGACAGGATCGAATCAGCCCCAGCATTTT.

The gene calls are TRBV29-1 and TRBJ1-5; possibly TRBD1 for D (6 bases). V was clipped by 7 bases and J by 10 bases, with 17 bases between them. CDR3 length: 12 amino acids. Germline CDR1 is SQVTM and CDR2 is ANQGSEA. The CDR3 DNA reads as TGCAGCGCCGGGACACCGGGTGGTCCCCAGCATTTT. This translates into CSAGTPGGPQHF.

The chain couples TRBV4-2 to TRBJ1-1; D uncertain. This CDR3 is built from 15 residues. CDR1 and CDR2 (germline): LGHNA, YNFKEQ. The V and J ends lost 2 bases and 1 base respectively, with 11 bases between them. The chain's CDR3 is CASSQLSQANTEAFF. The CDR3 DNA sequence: TGTGCCAGCAGCCAACTGAGTCAGGCGAACACTGAAGCTTTCTTT.

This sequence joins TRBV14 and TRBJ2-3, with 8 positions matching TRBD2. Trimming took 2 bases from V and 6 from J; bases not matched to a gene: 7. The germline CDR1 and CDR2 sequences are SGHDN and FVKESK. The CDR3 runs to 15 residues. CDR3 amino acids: CASSQPGLGLDTQYF. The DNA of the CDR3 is TGTGCCAGCAGCCAACCGGGACTAGGGCTGGATACGCAGTATTTT.

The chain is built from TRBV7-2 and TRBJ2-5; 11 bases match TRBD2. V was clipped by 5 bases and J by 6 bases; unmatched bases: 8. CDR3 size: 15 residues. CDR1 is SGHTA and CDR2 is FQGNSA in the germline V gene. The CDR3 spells CASSHSGGAGKTQYF. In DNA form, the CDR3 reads TGTGCCAGCAGCCATAGCGGGGGGGCCGGAAAGACCCAGTACTTC.